This T cell receptor (beta chain) was obtained from a study of response to subunit inactivated influenza vaccine. The CDR3 is 13 amino acids. Germline lookup yields CDR1 SGHTA and CDR2 FQGNSA. V lost 6 bases to trimming and J lost 4 bases; unmatched junction nucleotides: 5. TCRdb re-called the RT-PCR reads through MiXCR, storing one row per CDR3 protein. Of 500,000 to 600,000 distinct CDR3 sequences listed, 12% are singletons. Ten or more counts support this clonotype. V is TRBV7-2 and J is TRBJ2-5; 7 nucleotides agree with TRBD2. Sequencing was performed on PBMCs from blood, taken on the day of vaccination. The clonotype comes from a man in his fifties or sixties who received an inactivated influenza vaccine. CDR3 sequence (DNA): TGTGCCAGCAGTTTATCGGGAGGAGAGACCCAGTACTTC. This gives the protein CASSLSGGETQYF. The whole variable domain, remainder taken from reference TRBV7-2 and TRBJ2-5, is GAGVSQSPSNKVTEKGKDVELRCDPISGHTALYWYRQSLGQGLEFLIYFQGNSAPDKSGLPSDRFSAERTGGSVSTLTIQRTQQEDSAVYLCASSLSGGETQYFGPGTRLLVL.